Sequencing of this T cell receptor (beta chain) was carried out in a study of T cell responses to AZD1222 COVID-19 vaccine. Study in general: Whether given at about 4 or about 12 weeks, second doses were pooled. Study results and limitations: There were mostly white British donors and more females than males, and clonal diversity was possibly underestimated.

For this clone: The antigen remains undetermined.

Profiling relied on immunoSEQ multiplex PCR, and the TCRdb table lists in-frame clones only, not all of them. The data contain roughly 150,000 clones, roughly nine tenths of them seen just once; the ten biggest clones take up around 1.4%. Germline lookup yields CDR1 MGHRA and CDR2 YSYEKL. Trimming removed 0 bases from V and 11 bases from J, with 19 bases in between. The CDR3 totals 15 residues. The chain joins TRBV4-1 to TRBJ1-1, with unresolved D. This receptor was taken from an adult in good health. The starting material was peripheral blood, obtained on day 0 of AZD1222 vaccination. This CDR3 is CASSQDRLRSPGAFF. The CDR3, as DNA: TGCGCCAGCAGCCAAGATCGTCTCAGGAGCCCGGGGGCTTTCTTT.